One and the same sample provided the 21 T cell receptor beta chains below, sequenced in a study of T cells in Graves' hyperthyroidism and ophthalmopathy. Amplified regions were TCR beta CDR3 sequences from RNA transcripts. In the first-round RT-PCR of the TCR CDR3, the HTBI primer set was used. TCRdb fed the multiplex PCR reads into MiXCR, producing one record per CDR3 protein. The sample yields roughly 350,000 distinct CDR3 sequences, approximately 14% seen once. Sequencing used blood. The receptors come from a middle-aged woman with Graves' ophthalmopathy.

On this clonotype itself: Being one base from a much bigger clone, this may be a read error. The chain employs TRBV2 and TRBJ2-1; D may match TRBD1 or TRBD2 (5 bases each). The germline V gene encodes CDR1 SNHLY and CDR2 FYNNEI. V lost 4 bases to trimming and J lost 5 bases, with 9 bases between them. The CDR3 has 13 amino acids. The CDR3 is CASSVQGDNEQFF. CDR3 nucleotides: TGTGCCAGCAGTGTCCAGGGAGACAATGAGCAGTTCTTC.

The sample holds many counts of this clonotype. For the CDR3, the DNA is TGTGCCAGCAGTGTACGTCCTAGCGGGGGGGCCTTCACCGGGGAGCTGTTTTTT. As protein: CASSVRPSGGAFTGELFF. The chain carries TRBV6-1 and TRBJ2-2, with 12 bases aligning to TRBD2. This CDR3 region has 18 residues. Trimming took 4 bases from V and 4 from J; bases not matched to a gene: 10. The germline CDR1 and CDR2 sequences are MNHNS and SASEGT.

This clonotype was seen many times. The rearrangement joins TRBV2 to TRBJ2-2; the match to TRBD2 covers 7 bases. V was pared by 7 bases and J by 2 bases, with 7 bases of the junction left unmatched. The V gene's germline CDR1 is SNHLY and CDR2 FYNNEI. The CDR3 covers 15 residues. Written as DNA, the CDR3 is TGTGCCAGCACTGGGAGGGCCCTTAACACCGGGGAGCTGTTTTTT. Amino acid sequence: CASTGRALNTGELFF.

The table lists this clonotype with many counts. The chain couples TRBV20-1 to TRBJ2-7; 8 nucleotides match TRBD2. Trimming removed 3 bases from V and 3 bases from J; junction bases left unmatched: 4. The CDR3 is 13 amino acids. Germline assignment: CDR1 DFQATT and CDR2 SNEGSKA (reference sequence). The CDR3 DNA reads TGCAGTGCTAGTCCCGGGGGGGTCTACGAGCAGTACTTC. It is translated as CSASPGGVYEQYF.

This clonotype was detected many times. The rearrangement links TRBV20-1 to TRBJ2-7; TRBD2 agrees at 11 bases. CDR1 and CDR2 (germline): DFQATT, SNEGSKA (reference sequence). The trim removed 0 bases at V and 2 bases at J, leaving 6 bases unmatched. The CDR3 contains 16 residues. CDR3 sequence (DNA): TGCAGTGCTAGAGATTACCTAGCGGGGGGACCCTACGAGCAGTACTTC. Encoded protein: CSARDYLAGGPYEQYF.

This clonotype was counted ten times or more. This chain joins TRBV20-1 and TRBJ2-1, with D possibly TRBD2 on 6 matching bases. Trimming pared 3 bases from V and 2 bases from J, leaving 14 bases between. Germline CDR1 is DFQATT and CDR2 is SNEGSKA (reference sequence). The CDR3 totals 15 residues. CDR3 in amino acids: CSARWDSRAYNEQFF. The CDR3 DNA reads as TGCAGTGCTAGGTGGGACTCACGGGCCTACAATGAGCAGTTCTTC.

This sequence joins TRBV13 and TRBJ1-2, with 11 bases identical to TRBD1. Losses at the gene ends were 0 bases for V and 3 bases for J; bases not matched to a gene: 3. In germline, CDR1 is PRHDT, CDR2 FYEKMQ (reference sequence). This CDR3 is 16 amino acids long. CDR3 coding DNA: TGTGCCAGCAGCTTAGGACGGACAGGGGGCCACTATGGCTACACCTTC. It encodes CASSLGRTGGHYGYTF.

The chain is built from TRBV5-6 and TRBJ1-4; D is perhaps TRBD1 (6 bases). From germline, CDR1 is SGHDT and CDR2 YYEEEE. V gave up 3 bases and J gave up 11 bases, with 11 bases separating them. CDR3 length: 12 amino acids. DNA of the CDR3: TGTGCCAGCAGCTCACAGGGTTTTAAACTGTTTTTT. It specifies CASSSQGFKLFF.

This clonotype has ten or more counts. V usage is TRBV28 and J usage is TRBJ2-5, with unresolved D. V was clipped by 7 bases and J by 2 bases, with 14 bases between them. The V gene's germline CDR1 is MDHEN and CDR2 SYDVKM. The CDR3 has 14 residues. The chain's CDR3 is CASTHDNLQETQYF. In nucleotides, the CDR3 is TGTGCCAGCACCCACGACAACCTACAAGAGACCCAGTACTTC.

The chain joins TRBV7-4 to TRBJ2-3, with unresolved D. Germline CDR1 and CDR2: SGHVT and SQSDAQ. The CDR3 is 13 residues long. V shed 1 base and J shed 4 bases, with 6 bases lying between them. CDR3 loop: CASSLGDADTQYF. The CDR3, as DNA: TGTGCCAGCAGCTTAGGGGATGCAGATACGCAGTATTTT.

This clonotype has more than one count but fewer than ten. This chain uses TRBV12-3 or TRBV12-4 with TRBJ2-5; weak D call: TRBD2 (5 bases). This CDR3 is 14 amino acids long. Trimming stripped 3 bases from V and 2 bases from J, with 10 bases between. The CDR3 loop is CASSFYPGQETQYF. CDR3 in DNA: TGTGCCAGCAGTTTTTATCCGGGGCAAGAGACCCAGTACTTC.

This clonotype was detected only a few times. The chain couples TRBV6-1 to TRBJ2-3, with a possible D match to TRBD1 (6 bases). CDR1 and CDR2 (germline): MNHNS, SASEGT. The V end lost 4 bases, the J end lost 1 base, and 12 bases lay between the germline ends. The CDR3 spans 15 residues. CDR3 in amino acids: CASSGAGARTDTQYF. The CDR3 region has the DNA TGTGCCAGCAGTGGGGCAGGGGCGCGCACAGATACGCAGTATTTT.

CDR3 sequence reads: CASSPTGRNYNEQFF. CDR3 bases: TGTGCCAGCAGCCCGACAGGAAGGAACTACAATGAGCAGTTCTTC. V gene TRBV7-8 combines with J gene TRBJ2-1, with a possible D match to TRBD1 (6 bases). The CDR3 is 15 residues long. Trimming pared 5 bases from V and 3 bases from J, leaving 14 bases between. Looked up from germline, CDR1 is SGHVS and CDR2 is FQNEAQ. The complete variable domain, with remaining parts taken from reference TRBV7-8 and TRBJ2-1, reads GAGVSQSPRYKVAKRGQDVALRCDPISGHVSLFWYQQALGQGPEFLTYFQNEAQLDKSGLPSDRFFAERPEGSVSTLKIQRTQQEDSAVYLCASSPTGRNYNEQFFGPGTRLTVL.

The V gene is TRBV30, the J gene TRBJ1-5, with D uncertain. This CDR3 has 12 amino acids. The V and J ends lost 5 bases and 4 bases respectively, with 9 bases between them. CDR1 and CDR2 (germline): GTSNPN, SVGIG (reference sequence). The CDR3 bases are TGTGCCTGGTCCCCAGGTAATCAGCCCCAGCATTTT. The encoded protein is CAWSPGNQPQHF. Full variable domain (rest looked up from reference TRBV30 and TRBJ1-5): SQTIHQWPATLVQPVGSPLSLECTVEGTSNPNLYWYRQAAGRGLQLLFYSVGIGQISSEVPQNLSASRPQDRQFILSSKKLLLSDSGFYLCAWSPGNQPQHFGDGTRLSIL.

This clonotype appeared many times. The J gene is TRBJ2-7, the V gene TRBV7-9; D is unclear. Trimming removed 6 bases at V and 3 bases at J, with 9 bases between. The germline gives CDR1 SEHNR, CDR2 FQNEAQ (reference sequence). This CDR3 is built from 12 residues. The CDR3 reads CASRSDHYEQYF. The CDR3 nucleotides read TGTGCCAGCAGGTCGGACCACTACGAGCAGTACTTC.

This clonotype was seen ten or more times. The genes are TRBV24-1 and TRBJ2-1; 9 bases match TRBD2. Per germline, CDR1 KGHDR and CDR2 SFDVKD. This CDR3 has 16 amino acids. V shed 3 bases and J 2 bases; nucleotides not matched to a gene: 4. The CDR3 is CATSDPASGTYNEQFF. In DNA form, the CDR3 reads TGTGCCACCAGTGATCCGGCTAGCGGGACCTACAATGAGCAGTTCTTC.

This sequence joins TRBV18 and TRBJ1-1, with 7 bases fitting TRBD1. The CDR3 is 17 residues long. The V and J ends lost 0 bases and 3 bases, in that order; junction bases with no gene match: 10. Per the germline V gene, CDR1 is KGHSH and CDR2 is LQKENI. CDR3 region: CASSPPGGGQLDTEAFF. For the CDR3, the DNA is TGTGCCAGCTCACCACCCGGAGGGGGACAGCTGGACACTGAAGCTTTCTTT.

The V and J genes are TRBV5-1 and TRBJ1-2; possible D gene TRBD1, 5 bases. The CDR3 is 14 amino acids. Germline CDR1 SGHRS, CDR2 YFSETQ. The V end lost 0 bases, the J end lost 7 bases, and 13 bases lay between the germline ends. The chain's CDR3 is CASSLGDSSGGYTF. CDR3 nucleotide sequence: TGCGCCAGCAGCTTGGGGGACTCCTCGGGTGGCTACACCTTC.

In this sample, this clonotype turned up many times. The genes are TRBV11-2 and TRBJ1-1; D gene unclear. V lost 1 base and J 0 bases, leaving 9 bases between the germline ends. CDR3 length: 15 residues. Germline V lookup: CDR1 SGHAT, CDR2 FQNNGV. The CDR3 region has the DNA TGTGCCAGCAGCTTAGGGATCGCAATGAACACTGAAGCTTTCTTT. Translation: CASSLGIAMNTEAFF.

This clonotype turned up a few times. J is TRBJ2-7 and V is TRBV7-9; 8 bases match TRBD2. The CDR3 covers 16 residues. With 5 bases clipped from V and 2 bases from J, the junction kept 11 bases outside the gene matches. The germline V gene encodes CDR1 SEHNR and CDR2 FQNEAQ (reference sequence). CDR3 in amino acids: CASSPGAGALTYEQYF. In DNA, the CDR3 is TGTGCCAGCAGCCCCGGAGCGGGGGCTCTAACCTACGAGCAGTACTTC. Full variable domain (outside the CDR3, taken from reference TRBV7-9 and TRBJ2-7): DTGVSQNPRHKITKRGQNVTFRCDPISEHNRLYWYRQTLGQGPEFLTYFQNEAQLEKSRLLSDRFSAERPKGSFSTLEIQRTEQGDSAMYLCASSPGAGALTYEQYFGPGTRLTVT.

The table lists this clonotype with many counts. The V call is TRBV24-1, the J call TRBJ1-5; 9 bases agree with TRBD1. The CDR3 spans 18 residues. Germline CDR1 reads KGHDR; CDR2 reads SFDVKD. J gave up 5 bases and V 4 bases, and 14 bases lay outside the gene matches. In DNA form, the CDR3 reads TGTGCCACCAGTGACTCGGGCCCGGACAGGGGAAATTATCAGCCCCAGCATTTT. It specifies CATSDSGPDRGNYQPQHF.